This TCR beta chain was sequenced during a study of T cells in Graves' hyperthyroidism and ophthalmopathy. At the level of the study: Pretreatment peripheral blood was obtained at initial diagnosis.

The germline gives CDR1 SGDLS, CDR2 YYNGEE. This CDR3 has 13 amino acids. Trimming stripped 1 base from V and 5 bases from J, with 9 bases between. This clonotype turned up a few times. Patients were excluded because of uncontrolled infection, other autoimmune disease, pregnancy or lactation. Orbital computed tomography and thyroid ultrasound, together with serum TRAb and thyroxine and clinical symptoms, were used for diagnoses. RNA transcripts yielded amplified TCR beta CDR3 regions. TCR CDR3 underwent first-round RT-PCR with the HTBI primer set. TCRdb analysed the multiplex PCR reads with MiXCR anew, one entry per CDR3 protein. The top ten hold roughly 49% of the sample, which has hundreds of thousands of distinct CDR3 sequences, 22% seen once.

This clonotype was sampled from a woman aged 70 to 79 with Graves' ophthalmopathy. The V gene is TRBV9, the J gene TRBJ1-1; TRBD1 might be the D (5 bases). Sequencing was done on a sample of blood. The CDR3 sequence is CASSVQGKTEAFF. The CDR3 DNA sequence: TGTGCCAGCAGCGTACAGGGTAAAACTGAAGCTTTCTTT.